These 23 T cell receptor beta chains share one sample of origin, sequenced in a study of blood T cells in healthy people across ages. PCR was performed a second time for about 6 to 12 cycles using a sample-barcoded 5' primer and a J-beta primer mix. In TCRdb, the 5' RACE reads were re-called with MiXCR into one record per CDR3 protein. The repertoire has just over 1 million distinct CDR3 sequences, over 35% of them found once; the top ten carry 15% to 20%. The sample was blood. These receptors came from a woman in her sixties in good health.

The V call is TRBV11-2, the J call TRBJ1-1; 9 nucleotides agree with TRBD1. The CDR3 consists of 16 residues. Germline V gene data show CDR1 as SGHAT and CDR2 as FQNNGV. Trimming at V came to 4 bases and at J to 0 bases, leaving 6 bases not matched to a gene. CDR3 in DNA: TGTGCCAGCAGCTCTCTGGGGACAGGGATGAACACTGAAGCTTTCTTT. Protein: CASSSLGTGMNTEAFF.

The V call is TRBV12-3 or TRBV12-4, the J call TRBJ2-3; D might be TRBD2 (6 bases). The CDR3 runs to 16 residues. V lost 4 bases and J lost 1, with 15 bases in between. For the CDR3, the DNA is TGTGCCAGCAGTTCGTTCGGGAGCCTCGGCACAGATACGCAGTATTTT. This sequence encodes CASSSFGSLGTDTQYF.

In its sample, this clonotype was seen a few times. The chain couples TRBV20-1 to TRBJ2-7; D is unresolved. V lost 3 bases and J lost 3, with 6 bases in between. Germline CDR1 DFQATT, CDR2 SNEGSKA (reference sequence). The CDR3 extends over 11 amino acids. This CDR3 reads CSASMDYEQYF. Here the CDR3 DNA reads TGCAGTGCTAGTATGGACTACGAGCAGTACTTC.

The chain recombines TRBV5-1 with TRBJ2-7, with TRBD2 as a possible D gene (5 bases). The germline gives CDR1 SGHRS, CDR2 YFSETQ. V was pared by 4 bases and J by 0 bases, with 14 bases between. This CDR3 comprises 15 residues. CDR3 nucleotide sequence: TGCGCCAGCAGCCTGGGTGGGCGGGTCTCCTACGAGCAGTACTTC. This sequence encodes CASSLGGRVSYEQYF.

This clonotype showed up just a few times. This rearrangement joins TRBV10-2 to TRBJ2-1, with unresolved D. Per the germline V gene, CDR1 is WSHSY and CDR2 is SAAADI. This CDR3 is 14 amino acids long. V lost 6 bases and J 6 bases, leaving 15 bases between the germline ends. The DNA for the CDR3 is TGCGCCAGCAGCCCCGGCCTCAAATCCAATGAGCAGTTCTTC. Translation gives CASSPGLKSNEQFF.

The J gene is TRBJ2-7, the V gene TRBV7-9; D uncertain. The J call may be wrong; the DNA end is better matched by TRBJ2-5. Looked up from germline, CDR1 is SEHNR and CDR2 is FQNEAQ (reference sequence). The CDR3 contains 13 residues. This CDR3 is CASSPAMMETQYF. CDR3 DNA sequence: TGTGCCAGCAGCCCTGCCATGATGGAGACCCAGTACTTC.

The chain joins TRBV6-5 to TRBJ2-3; 11 bases match TRBD2. There are 15 residues in the CDR3. V lost 6 bases and J lost 10; bases outside the gene matches: 12. Germline values: CDR1 MNHEY, CDR2 SVGAGI. CDR3 amino acids: CASRPDSGRDLPQYF. The CDR3 DNA follows: TGTGCCAGCAGACCGGATAGCGGGAGGGATCTTCCGCAGTATTTT.

The rearrangement uses TRBV14 and TRBJ2-7, with 10 bases aligning to TRBD1. The germline V gene encodes CDR1 SGHDN and CDR2 FVKESK. Trimming took 1 base from V and 6 from J; bases not matched to a gene: 9. The CDR3 covers 16 residues. The CDR3 is CASSQGFGTGEREQYF. CDR3 DNA: TGTGCCAGCAGCCAAGGGTTCGGGACAGGGGAGCGCGAGCAGTACTTC.

Points on this clonotype: The conserved closing phenylalanine or tryptophan is absent in this CDR3, likely reflecting a read error. The chain joins TRBV6-7 to TRBJ2-1, with TRBD2 as a possible D gene (5 bases). The J call is in doubt because the DNA end fits TRBJ2-7 better. TRBV6-7 is recorded as an ORF, its role being uncertain. The CDR3 runs to 16 residues. In DNA, the CDR3 is TGTGCCAGCACAAGCGGAGAGCGTTGGTCCTACAATGAGCAGTACCTC. Protein: CASTSGERWSYNEQYL.

CDR3 in amino acids: CSASPAGGRGEQYF. The CDR3 DNA reads TGCAGTGCAAGCCCAGCGGGAGGCCGAGGGGAGCAGTACTTC. The V call is TRBV20-1, the J call TRBJ2-7; 9 nucleotides agree with TRBD2. The CDR3 covers 14 residues. Germline CDR1 and CDR2: DFQATT and SNEGSKA (reference sequence). After removal of 6 bases from V and 7 bases from J, the junction contained 13 bases not matched to a gene.

This chain joins TRBV6-6 and TRBJ2-6, with unresolved D. V gave up 5 bases and J gave up 6 bases, with 5 bases separating them. The CDR3 extends over 12 amino acids. The germline gives CDR1 MNHNY, CDR2 SVGAGI (reference sequence). CDR3 sequence reads: CASSTAANVLTF. The CDR3 nucleotides are TGTGCCAGCAGTACCGCGGCCAACGTCCTGACTTTC.

This clonotype was counted a few times. The chain couples TRBV12-3 or TRBV12-4 to TRBJ2-1; tentative D call: TRBD2 (5 bases). Between the trimmed V and J ends, which lost 6 bases and 6 bases, there was a span of 21 bases. The CDR3 spans 16 residues. The CDR3 region is CASSLQSGIISNEQFF. The CDR3 nucleotides read TGTGCCAGCAGCCTCCAATCCGGGATAATCAGCAATGAGCAGTTCTTC.

The chain joins TRBV9 to TRBJ2-7; 8 bases line up with TRBD2. Germline V gives CDR1 SGDLS, CDR2 YYNGEE. CDR3 length: 13 amino acids. V trimming: 3 bases; J trimming: 4 bases; junction bases outside the gene matches: 3. The DNA of the CDR3 is TGTGCCAGCAGCGCGGGACTAGGGTACGAGCAGTACTTC. Protein: CASSAGLGYEQYF.

V usage is TRBV20-1 and J usage is TRBJ1-6; D gene unclear. Between the trimmed V and J ends, which lost 7 bases and 0 bases, there was a span of 13 bases. CDR3 length: 15 amino acids. Germline CDR1 reads DFQATT; CDR2 reads SNEGSKA (reference sequence). In DNA form, the CDR3 reads TGCAGTGTACAGACTAAGAGCTCCTATAATTCACCCCTCCACTTT. Translated: CSVQTKSSYNSPLHF.

Only a few counts were recorded for this clonotype. The chain links TRBV5-1 to TRBJ2-5; TRBD1 is a possible D gene (5 bases). The V gene lost 4 bases and the J gene lost 2 bases, with 15 bases spanning the gap. Germline V lookup: CDR1 SGHRS, CDR2 YFSETQ. This CDR3 contains 15 residues. The CDR3 reads CASSPQQAAQETQYF. CDR3 in DNA: TGCGCCAGCAGCCCTCAACAGGCCGCACAAGAGACCCAGTACTTC.

Ten or more counts support this clonotype. This sequence joins TRBV7-3 and TRBJ2-1, with 11 bases fitting TRBD2. Germline V gene data show CDR1 as SGHTA and CDR2 as FQGTGA. The V and J ends lost 3 bases and 7 bases, in that order; junction bases with no gene match: 5. The length of the CDR3 is 15 residues. CDR3 residues: CASSFSPSGRNEQFF. The DNA of the CDR3 is TGTGCCAGCAGCTTTTCGCCTAGCGGGAGGAATGAGCAGTTCTTC.

Details on this clonotype: One junction end disagrees with the germline gene, perhaps due to a read error. The chain employs TRBV28 and TRBJ1-5, with D hard to call. Germline CDR1 and CDR2: MDHEN and SYDVKM. The CDR3 consists of 14 residues. Here the CDR3 DNA reads TGTGCCAGCAGTTTTTCGGGGTTTAATCAGCCCCTGCATTTT. Translating it yields CASSFSGFNQPLHF.

Only a few counts were recorded for this clonotype. The rearrangement uses TRBV2 and TRBJ1-6; D remains unclear. The V gene's germline CDR1 is SNHLY and CDR2 FYNNEI. Trimming removed 2 bases at V and 0 bases at J, with 8 bases between. The CDR3 sequence is 16 residues long. The CDR3 bases are TGTGCCAGCAGTGAAAGGTCCCCCTCCTATAATTCACCCCTCCACTTT. It encodes CASSERSPSYNSPLHF.

The CDR3 nucleotides read TGTGCCAGCAGCCTACTGGGGGAACAGCGAACCCCCTACGAGCAGTACTTC. Its protein product is CASSLLGEQRTPYEQYF. The chain joins TRBV3-1 to TRBJ2-7, with D perhaps matching TRBD1 or TRBD2 (5 bases each). Germline assignment: CDR1 LGHDT and CDR2 YNNKEL (reference sequence). CDR3 length: 17 amino acids. V lost 4 bases, J lost 2 bases, and 21 bases lay in between.

There are many counts of this clonotype. The rearrangement uses TRBV12-3 or TRBV12-4 and TRBJ2-5, with TRBD2 as a possible D gene (5 bases). Trimming stripped 6 bases from V and 2 bases from J, with 10 bases between. The CDR3 has 13 residues. The CDR3 loop reads CASSREIQETQYF. DNA of the CDR3: TGTGCCAGCAGCCGGGAAATTCAAGAGACCCAGTACTTC.

The chain uses TRBV5-1 and TRBJ2-5; TRBD1 is a possible D gene (5 bases). This CDR3 region has 14 residues. Germline loops: CDR1 SGHRS, CDR2 YFSETQ. V dropped 0 bases and J dropped 5 bases, with 11 bases sitting between them. The CDR3 region has the DNA TGCGCCAGCAGCTTGGCAGCCAAGGGGGAGACCCAGTACTTC. Its protein is CASSLAAKGETQYF.

In the case of this clonotype: The CDR3 ends on some other residue instead of the conserved phenylalanine or tryptophan, so this is likely a read error. The V call is TRBV5-1, the J call TRBJ2-4, with 9 bases aligning to TRBD1. TRBJ2-7 matches the DNA end more closely, so the J call is doubtful. The CDR3 contains 15 residues. Germline V CDR1 and CDR2: SGHRS, YFSETQ. CDR3 coding DNA: TGCGCCAGCAGCTTGACAGGGGGCCTTAGGGACGAGCAGTACTTA. This gives the protein CASSLTGGLRDEQYL.

The rearrangement joins TRBV27 to TRBJ2-4; TRBD1 aligns across 8 bases. Germline CDR1 MNHEY, CDR2 SMNVEV (reference sequence). Trimming at V came to 2 bases and at J to 3 bases, leaving 6 bases not matched to a gene. CDR3 length: 16 amino acids. In nucleotides, the CDR3 is TGTGCCAGCAGTTTAGACGGAACAGGGGGCAAAAACATTCAGTACTTC. Translated: CASSLDGTGGKNIQYF.